This T cell receptor beta chain was retrieved from a study of blood T cell repertoires in COVID-19. Germline trimming cut 4 bases from V and 5 bases from J; bases unmatched to any gene: 5. Looked up from germline, CDR1 is SSHAT and CDR2 is FNYEAQ (reference sequence). The CDR3 spans 15 residues. In the original workflow: Counts of nucleated cells, estimated from reference gene primer amplification, were obtained. The repertoire was sequenced with immunoSEQ multiplex PCR; TCRdb's copy has only in-frame clones and lacks some. Clone size and V and J calls were adopted from that table, with D and trimming inferred from the DNA. Among about 210,000 clones, around 89% were seen once, and the ten largest hold about 4.8%.

The clonotype was recovered from a woman between 40 and 50 years old with acute or convalescent COVID-19. The chain joins TRBV7-7 to TRBJ2-1; 10 bases map to TRBD2. Sample: peripheral blood. The CDR3 spells CASSSLAGVDNEQFF. The CDR3 DNA follows: TGTGCCAGCAGCTCCCTAGCGGGGGTCGACAATGAGCAGTTCTTC.